A single sample is the source of the 26 T cell receptor beta chains below, sequenced in a study of human T cells and chemical hapten exposure. TCRdb reprocessed the 5' RACE reads with MiXCR, giving one entry per CDR3 protein. This sample yields under 150,000 distinct CDR3 sequences, of which roughly 18% are seen a single time; approximately 2.8% belongs to the top ten. The template was total RNA from unfractionated whole blood. Receptors were obtained from a human donor in good health.

A few counts support this clonotype. The genes are TRBV28 and TRBJ2-2, with D tentatively TRBD2 (6 bases). Trimming removed 8 bases from V and 6 bases from J, with 13 bases in between. The CDR3 covers 13 residues. Germline V CDR1 and CDR2: MDHEN, SYDVKM. CDR3 bases: TGTGCCAGCTGGGACTTTTTGTCCGGGGAGCTGTTTTTT. It encodes CASWDFLSGELFF.

The chain has TRBV3-1 and TRBJ2-4; D gene unclear. This CDR3 is built from 12 residues. V lost 4 bases and J lost 5, with 6 bases in between. Germline CDR1 is LGHDT and CDR2 is YNNKEL (reference sequence). In DNA form, the CDR3 reads TGTGCCAGCAGCCGGGCCCAAAACATTCAGTACTTC. Its translation is CASSRAQNIQYF.

This clonotype was recorded many times. The chain uses TRBV2 and TRBJ2-3, with D uncertain. This CDR3 spans 14 amino acids. The ends were cut back, 3 bases at V and 3 bases at J, with 10 bases in the middle. The germline CDR1 and CDR2 sequences are SNHLY and FYNNEI. CDR3 residues: CASSDQLLTDTQYF. CDR3 nucleotide sequence: TGTGCCAGCAGTGATCAGCTACTGACAGATACGCAGTATTTT.

The table lists this clonotype with a few counts. This sequence joins TRBV3-1 and TRBJ2-3; 8 nucleotides align to TRBD2. Germline loops: CDR1 LGHDT, CDR2 YNNKEL (reference sequence). J lost 2 bases, V lost 1 base, and 5 bases had no gene match. The CDR3 covers 16 residues. DNA for the CDR3: TGTGCCAGCAGCCAAGGGACTAGCAGAAACACAGATACGCAGTATTTT. This codes for CASSQGTSRNTDTQYF.

This clonotype was picked up a small number of times. The chain couples TRBV12-3 or TRBV12-4 to TRBJ2-3; D unresolved. V was shortened by 5 bases and J by 9 bases, with 3 bases between the two germline ends. The CDR3 has 9 residues. The CDR3 region is CASSDTQYF. DNA of the CDR3: TGTGCCAGCAGTGACACGCAGTATTTT.

This clonotype has more than one count but fewer than ten. The V and J genes are TRBV28 and TRBJ1-1; D remains ambiguous. This CDR3 has 10 residues. The germline gives CDR1 MDHEN, CDR2 SYDVKM. V lost 8 bases, J lost 6 bases, and 7 bases lay in between. The CDR3 loop reads CASRGAEAFF. CDR3 nucleotide sequence: TGTGCCAGCCGGGGAGCTGAAGCTTTCTTT. Complete variable domain (other parts from reference TRBV28 and TRBJ1-1): DVKVTQSSRYLVKRTGEKVFLECVQDMDHENMFWYRQDPGLGLRLIYFSYDVKMKEKGDIPEGYSVSREKKERFSLILESASTNQTSMYLCASRGAEAFFGQGTRLTVV.

The table lists this clonotype with a few counts. This rearrangement joins TRBV29-1 to TRBJ2-1; TRBD2 is a possible D gene (6 bases). V shed 5 bases and J shed 3 bases, with 11 bases lying between them. The germline CDR1 and CDR2 sequences are SQVTM and ANQGSEA. CDR3 length equals 13 residues. The DNA of the CDR3 is TGCAGCGTTAGTGGAGGGAGCTACAATGAGCAGTTCTTC. It specifies CSVSGGSYNEQFF.

The chain joins TRBV11-2 to TRBJ2-1; D ambiguous. The V and J ends lost 7 bases and 4 bases respectively, with 5 bases between them. In germline, CDR1 is SGHAT, CDR2 FQNNGV. The CDR3 runs to 11 residues. For the CDR3, the DNA is TGTGCCAGCAACCATTACAATGAGCAGTTCTTC. Residues: CASNHYNEQFF.

This clonotype was counted a few times. In DNA, the CDR3 is TGCAGTGCTAGTAAGGGGGGTGGCAATCAGCCCCAGCATTTT. Translating gives CSASKGGGNQPQHF. The chain links TRBV20-1 to TRBJ1-5, with a weak D call TRBD1 (6 bases). The germline gives CDR1 DFQATT, CDR2 SNEGSKA (reference sequence). V lost 3 bases and J lost 2, with 11 bases in between. The CDR3 loop spans 14 amino acids.

This clonotype was picked up a small number of times. At one boundary the junction diverges from the germline segment, which might be a read error. V and J are TRBV11-2 and TRBJ2-1; TRBD2 matches 14 bases. The CDR3 loop spans 15 amino acids. The germline gives CDR1 SGHAT, CDR2 FQNNGV. The CDR3 is CASSEEGTSGRKQFF. As DNA, the CDR3 is TGTGCCAGCAGCGAAGAAGGGACTAGCGGGAGAAAGCAATTCTTC.

As DNA, the CDR3 is TGTGCCAGCAGTGTATGGACAGGGGAAGAGACCCAGTACTTC. It yields the protein CASSVWTGEETQYF. This rearrangement joins TRBV2 to TRBJ2-5; TRBD1 aligns across 9 bases. Trimming at V came to 4 bases and at J to 3 bases, leaving 3 bases not matched to a gene. The germline CDR1 and CDR2 sequences are SNHLY and FYNNEI. The CDR3 spans 14 residues.

This clonotype occurred many times. The rearrangement links TRBV27 to TRBJ2-1, with 12 bases lining up with TRBD2. The CDR3 has 16 amino acids. CDR1 MNHEY and CDR2 SMNVEV come from the germline V gene (reference sequence). With 1 base clipped from V and 5 bases from J, the junction kept 3 bases outside the gene matches. CDR3 sequence (DNA): TGTGCCAGCAGTTTATGGACTAGCGGGGAAGACAATGAGCAGTTCTTC. This encodes CASSLWTSGEDNEQFF.

This rearrangement joins TRBV20-1 to TRBJ2-1; D perhaps matches TRBD2 (5 bases). This CDR3 contains 12 residues. Germline CDR1 is DFQATT and CDR2 is SNEGSKA (reference sequence). The CDR3 spells CTVDSSRGEQFF. In DNA form, the CDR3 reads TGCACCGTGGACTCCTCTCGGGGTGAGCAGTTCTTC.

The table lists this clonotype with a few counts. The J gene is TRBJ2-7, the V gene TRBV6-5; D remains unclear. This CDR3 region has 15 residues. V gave up 0 bases and J gave up 4 bases, with 13 bases separating them. Per germline, CDR1 MNHEY and CDR2 SVGAGI. The CDR3 protein is CASSYSRYETYEQYF. In DNA form, the CDR3 reads TGTGCCAGCAGTTACTCGCGGTATGAGACTTACGAGCAGTACTTC.

This clonotype was counted between two and nine times. CDR3 loop: CSVEGLGGGEKLFF. DNA of the CDR3: TGCAGCGTTGAAGGGTTGGGAGGTGGTGAAAAACTGTTTTTT. The J gene is TRBJ1-4, the V gene TRBV29-1; D is uncertain. This CDR3 contains 14 residues. Deletions cut 1 base from V and 7 bases from J, with 13 bases between. The germline V gene has CDR1 SQVTM and CDR2 ANQGSEA.

The chain combines TRBV11-1 with TRBJ1-1, with a weak D call TRBD1 (5 bases). The length of the CDR3 is 14 residues. CDR1 is SGHAT and CDR2 is FQDESV in the germline V gene (reference sequence). With 4 bases removed from V and 0 bases from J, the gap between germline ends came to 9 bases. The CDR3 DNA follows: TGTGCCAGCAGCTCACAGGTCCTGAACACTGAAGCTTTCTTT. Protein product: CASSSQVLNTEAFF.

A few counts support this clonotype. The chain has TRBV30 and TRBJ2-7; 7 bases are shared with TRBD2. V trimming: 0 bases; J trimming: 2 bases; junction bases outside the gene matches: 4. The germline gives CDR1 GTSNPN, CDR2 SVGIG (reference sequence). The CDR3 spans 14 residues. The CDR3 protein is CAWSVLAGAYEQYF. The DNA of the CDR3 is TGTGCCTGGAGTGTACTCGCGGGGGCCTACGAGCAGTACTTC.

CDR3: CATSDDGASTDTQYF. The CDR3 DNA is TGTGCCACCAGTGATGACGGGGCCAGCACAGATACGCAGTATTTT. The chain employs TRBV24-1 and TRBJ2-3; D possibly uses TRBD1 or TRBD2 (5 bases each). V lost 3 bases and J lost 0, with 9 bases in between. CDR1 KGHDR and CDR2 SFDVKD come from the germline V gene. The CDR3 is 15 residues long.

The chain uses TRBV11-2 and TRBJ2-1; D call uncertain. This CDR3 has 14 amino acids. Per the germline V gene, CDR1 is SGHAT and CDR2 is FQNNGV. V dropped 5 bases and J dropped 2 bases, with 10 bases sitting between them. CDR3 coding DNA: TGTGCCAGCAGCCTCTCGGGTCCCTACAATGAGCAGTTCTTC. As protein: CASSLSGPYNEQFF.

The rearrangement uses TRBV18 and TRBJ1-4; tentative D call: TRBD1 (6 bases). Germline lookup yields CDR1 KGHSH and CDR2 LQKENI. This CDR3 is built from 16 residues. V was pared by 3 bases and J by 8 bases, with 19 bases between. The CDR3 loop is CASSPTRDTAREKLFF. CDR3 sequence (DNA): TGTGCCAGCTCACCCACCCGGGACACAGCCCGGGAAAAACTGTTTTTT.

This clonotype appeared a few times. The chain is built from TRBV12-3 or TRBV12-4 and TRBJ2-3; possible D gene TRBD2, 6 bases. The CDR3 runs 13 residues. The V and J ends lost 4 bases and 5 bases respectively, with 10 bases between them. As DNA, the CDR3 is TGTGCCAGCAGTTCATTGGAGGGAGATACGCAGTATTTT. This gives the protein CASSSLEGDTQYF.

This clonotype was detected only a few times. CDR3 in DNA: TGTGCCAGCAAAAAGGGGGGCCAGACCGATGGCTACACCTTC. It is translated as CASKKGGQTDGYTF. The rearrangement joins TRBV2 to TRBJ1-2; the D gene is possibly TRBD1 (6 bases). V was shortened by 7 bases and J by 6 bases, with 18 bases between the two germline ends. Germline assignment: CDR1 SNHLY and CDR2 FYNNEI. The CDR3 spans 14 residues.

This clonotype came up a few times. The rearrangement links TRBV5-4 to TRBJ2-6; D may be TRBD1 (6 bases). The CDR3 length is 15 residues. The ends were cut back, 0 bases at V and 2 bases at J, with 6 bases in the middle. Looked up from germline, CDR1 is SGHNT and CDR2 is YYREEE (reference sequence). The chain's CDR3 is CASSLAGAGANVLTF. DNA of the CDR3: TGTGCCAGCAGCTTGGCAGGGGCTGGGGCCAACGTCCTGACTTTC.

This clonotype was picked up a small number of times. The CDR3 reads CASSLRSGRAHEQFF. The CDR3 DNA reads as TGTGCCAGCAGCTTACGTAGCGGGAGGGCCCATGAGCAGTTCTTC. The chain recombines TRBV7-9 with TRBJ2-1; 11 bases align to TRBD2. Trimming at V came to 2 bases and at J to 8 bases, leaving 5 bases not matched to a gene. This CDR3 has 15 amino acids. Germline V gene lookup returns CDR1 SEHNR and CDR2 FQNEAQ (reference sequence).

This clonotype was detected a few times. The chain recombines TRBV18 with TRBJ1-1; D is perhaps TRBD1 (6 bases). Germline V lookup: CDR1 KGHSH, CDR2 LQKENI. Between the trimmed V and J ends, which lost 4 bases and 6 bases, there was a span of 21 bases. The CDR3 consists of 16 residues. For the CDR3, the DNA is TGTGCCAGCTCACTTCAACAGCGAGTACAGGGAGCTGAAGCTTTCTTT. Its protein product is CASSLQQRVQGAEAFF.

This clonotype was seen more than once but under ten times. The chain employs TRBV6-2 or TRBV6-3 and TRBJ2-7; the D call may be TRBD1 or TRBD2 (5 bases each). CDR3 length equals 15 residues. Germline V gene data show CDR1 as MNHEY and CDR2 as SVGEGT. Trimming took off 0 bases at V and 6 bases at J, with 15 bases between the two ends. For the CDR3, the DNA is TGTGCCAGCAGTTACTCAGGGGACCCCGGCGGCGAGCAGTACTTC. The encoded protein is CASSYSGDPGGEQYF.